Described below is a single T cell receptor beta chain sequence and its context. No cognate antigen has been identified for it. Qualities for individual bases were not recorded, and no much larger clone is one base off. TCRbeta CDR3 regions were amplified from genomic DNA using the immunoSEQ Assay, a bias-controlled multiplex PCR. The authors' pipeline ran thus. Nucleated cell counts per sample were estimated from amplification of reference gene primers within the assay. Sequence reads were collapsed and filtered to measure the absolute abundance of every unique TCRbeta CDR3 rearrangement. For each sample, productive Simpson clonality was calculated as the square root of Simpson's diversity index across productive rearrangements. TCRdb retrieved this table from immuneACCESS and kept in-frame rearrangements only. Not all clones are present; in checked studies, unresolved V genes account for under half, and no reason is known for the remainder. Clone size and V and J calls were adopted from that table, with D and trimming inferred from the DNA. For this sample there are over 200,000 clones; roughly 90% appear just once. The ten largest clones represent approximately 3.7% of the sample.

The data are from a study of blood T cell repertoires in COVID-19 (dated by TCRdb to about 2020). General notes on the study: The collaborator samples originated in the United States, Italy and Spain and spanned the acute and convalescent phases of COVID-19. The prospective study material was composed of cDNA or gDNA derived from T cells, B-cell-depleted T cells, or PBMCs. Deeply sampled blood TCRbeta repertoires from subjects exposed to, actively infected with, or recovered from COVID-19 were included in the dataset. Nearly every sample came with metadata listing a de-identified subject ID, COVID-19 status, age in years and sex. Where HLA class I and class II types were available, the types were taken from metadata supplied by the sample provider, not from assay-based typing. The repertoires were released in a freely available public database intended as a resource for research on the immune response to SARS-CoV-2. The samples were drawn from two sources: the first 160 participants of the ongoing ImmuneRACE study, and 1,254 subjects contributed by 6 global collaborators. Overall study outcomes, separate from this receptor: Clinical and demographic metadata were provided uncurated, with the amount varying by source and participant.

Another Seattle source contributed samples from volunteer blood donors who had recovered from COVID-19. Whole blood was collected in K2EDTA tubes by collaborating institutions according to the institutions' own protocols. For TCRbeta analysis, collaborator samples were shipped as frozen whole blood, as isolated PBMCs, or as DNA extracted from either sample type. V is shortened by 2 bases, J by 4 bases, and the region joining them spans 18 bases. Spanning cysteine to phenylalanine, the CDR3 consists of 17 amino acids. The retained sequence is limited to the CDR3, 51 bases, with the frame set at the first base. In the germline V gene, CDR1 corresponds to KGHSH and CDR2 to LQKENI.

The material sequenced was peripheral blood. The rearranged segments are TRBV18 and TRBJ1-3; matching of 5 bases hints at TRBD1 as the D gene. The receptor was derived from a man between 60 and 70 years old who had recovered from COVID-19. The CDR3 has the sequence CASSPIQVLPSGNTIYF. The nucleotide sequence reads TGTGCCAGCTCACCAATACAGGTTCTGCCCTCCGGAAACACCATATATTTT.